Listed here is a single TCR beta chain. Clones were sequenced by immunoSEQ multiplex PCR, and TCRdb holds only the in-frame ones, with some missing. The sample includes under 50,000 clones, around 85% of them seen just once. CDR1 is LNHDA, CDR2 SQIVND, per germline (reference sequence). The CDR3 extends over 17 amino acids. The V end lost 4 bases, the J end lost 4 bases, and 20 bases lay between the germline ends. The sample originates from a study of blood T cell repertoires in COVID-19. Study at large: The United States, Italy and Spain supplied acute and convalescent COVID-19 samples. PBMCs, B-cell-depleted T cells, or T cells were the source of the cDNA or gDNA that made up the material.

The sequencing input was peripheral blood. The rearrangement joins TRBV19 to TRBJ1-5, with D perhaps TRBD1 (5 bases). This clonotype originated in a human donor in a cohort sampled during active COVID-19. The CDR3 loop is CASSTRQNFHRNQPQHF. For the CDR3, the DNA is TGTGCCAGTAGTACCAGACAGAATTTCCACAGGAATCAGCCCCAGCATTTT.